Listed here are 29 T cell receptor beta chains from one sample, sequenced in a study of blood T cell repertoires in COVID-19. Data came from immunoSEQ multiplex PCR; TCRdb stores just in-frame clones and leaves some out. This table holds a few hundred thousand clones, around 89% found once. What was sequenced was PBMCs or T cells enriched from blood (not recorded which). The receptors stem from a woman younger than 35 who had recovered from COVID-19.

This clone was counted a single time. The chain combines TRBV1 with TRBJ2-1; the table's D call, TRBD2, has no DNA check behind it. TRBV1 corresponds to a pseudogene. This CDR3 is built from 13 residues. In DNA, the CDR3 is TGCACCAGCAGCCAAGTTCTCCACAATGAGCAGTTCTTC. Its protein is CTSSQVLHNEQFF.

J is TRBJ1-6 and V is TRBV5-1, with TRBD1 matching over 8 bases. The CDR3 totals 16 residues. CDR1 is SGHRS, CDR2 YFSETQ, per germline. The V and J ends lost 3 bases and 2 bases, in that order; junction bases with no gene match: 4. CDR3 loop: CASSSGQGTYNSPLHF. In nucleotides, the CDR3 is TGCGCCAGCAGCTCAGGACAGGGAACCTATAATTCACCCCTCCACTTT.

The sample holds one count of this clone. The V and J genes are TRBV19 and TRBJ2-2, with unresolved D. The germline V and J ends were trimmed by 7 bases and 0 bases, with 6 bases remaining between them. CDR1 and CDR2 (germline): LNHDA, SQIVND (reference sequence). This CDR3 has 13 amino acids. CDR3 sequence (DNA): TGTGCCAGTACCCCAACGAACACCGGGGAGCTGTTTTTT. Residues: CASTPTNTGELFF.

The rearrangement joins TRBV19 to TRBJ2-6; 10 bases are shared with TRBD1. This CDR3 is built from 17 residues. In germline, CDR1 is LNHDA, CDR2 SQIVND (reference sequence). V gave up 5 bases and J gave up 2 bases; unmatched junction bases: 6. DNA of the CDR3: TGTGCCAGTAGTCCGGGGACAGGGGTCGCTGGGGCCAACGTCCTGACTTTC. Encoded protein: CASSPGTGVAGANVLTF.

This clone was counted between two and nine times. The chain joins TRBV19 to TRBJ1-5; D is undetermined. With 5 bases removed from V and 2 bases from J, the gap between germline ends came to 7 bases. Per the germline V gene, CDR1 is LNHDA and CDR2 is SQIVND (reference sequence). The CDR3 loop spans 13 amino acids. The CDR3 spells CASSVIGNQPQHF. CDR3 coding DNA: TGTGCCAGTAGTGTCATAGGCAATCAGCCCCAGCATTTT. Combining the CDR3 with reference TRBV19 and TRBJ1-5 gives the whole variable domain DGGITQSPKYLFRKEGQNVTLSCEQNLNHDAMYWYRQDPGQGLRLIYYSQIVNDFQKGDIAEGYSVSREKKESFPLTVTSAQKNPTAFYLCASSVIGNQPQHFGDGTRLSIL.

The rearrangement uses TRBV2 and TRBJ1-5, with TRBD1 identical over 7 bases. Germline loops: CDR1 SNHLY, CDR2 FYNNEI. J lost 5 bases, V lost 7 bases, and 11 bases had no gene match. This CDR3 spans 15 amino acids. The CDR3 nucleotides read TGTGCCAGCAAAGGAGGGGGCCGGATGGATCAGCCCCAGCATTTT. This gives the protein CASKGGGRMDQPQHF.

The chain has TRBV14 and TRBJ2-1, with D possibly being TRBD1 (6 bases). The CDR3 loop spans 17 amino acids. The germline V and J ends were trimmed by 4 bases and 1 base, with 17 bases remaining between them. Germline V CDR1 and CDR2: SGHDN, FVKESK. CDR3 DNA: TGTGCCAGCAGCCTAACGACAGGTTGGGAATCCTACAATGAGCAGTTCTTC. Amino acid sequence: CASSLTTGWESYNEQFF.

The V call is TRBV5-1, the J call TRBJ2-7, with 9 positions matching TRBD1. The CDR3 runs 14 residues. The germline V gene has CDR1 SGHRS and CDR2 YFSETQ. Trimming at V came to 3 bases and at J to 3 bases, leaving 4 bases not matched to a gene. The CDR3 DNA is TGCGCCAGCAGCTCCGGGACAGGGATCTACGAGCAGTACTTC. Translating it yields CASSSGTGIYEQYF.

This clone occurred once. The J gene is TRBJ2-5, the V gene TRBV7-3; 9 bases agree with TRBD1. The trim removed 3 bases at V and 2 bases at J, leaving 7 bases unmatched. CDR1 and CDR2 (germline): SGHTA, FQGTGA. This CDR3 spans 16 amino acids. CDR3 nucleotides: TGTGCCAGCAGCTTGCTAGGGACAGGGCAACAAGAGACCCAGTACTTC. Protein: CASSLLGTGQQETQYF.

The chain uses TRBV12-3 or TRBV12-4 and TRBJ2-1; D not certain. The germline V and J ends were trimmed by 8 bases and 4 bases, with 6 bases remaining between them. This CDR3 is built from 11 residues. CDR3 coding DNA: TGTGCCAGCGCCGGGTACAATGAGCAGTTCTTC. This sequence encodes CASAGYNEQFF.

The CDR3 nucleotides read TGTGCCAGCAGCTACACCGGGACAGGAGGAAACACCATATATTTT. It codes for CASSYTGTGGNTIYF. The rearrangement links TRBV27 to TRBJ1-3, with 8 bases matching TRBD1. V lost 6 bases and J lost 4; bases outside the gene matches: 8. Germline V gene data show CDR1 as MNHEY and CDR2 as SMNVEV (reference sequence). The CDR3 is 15 residues long.

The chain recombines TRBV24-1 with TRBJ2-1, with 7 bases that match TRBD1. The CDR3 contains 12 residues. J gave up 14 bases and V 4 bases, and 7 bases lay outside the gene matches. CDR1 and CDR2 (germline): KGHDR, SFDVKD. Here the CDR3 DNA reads TGTGCCACCAGTGAAGTAGACAGGGTTAAGTTCTTC. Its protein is CATSEVDRVKFF.

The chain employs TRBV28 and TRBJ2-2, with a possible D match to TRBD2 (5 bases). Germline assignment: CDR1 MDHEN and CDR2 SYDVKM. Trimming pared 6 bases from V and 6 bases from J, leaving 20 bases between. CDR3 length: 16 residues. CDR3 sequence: CASSIFRGAGSGELFF. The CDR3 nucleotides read TGTGCCAGCAGCATCTTCCGGGGTGCTGGTTCCGGGGAGCTGTTTTTT.

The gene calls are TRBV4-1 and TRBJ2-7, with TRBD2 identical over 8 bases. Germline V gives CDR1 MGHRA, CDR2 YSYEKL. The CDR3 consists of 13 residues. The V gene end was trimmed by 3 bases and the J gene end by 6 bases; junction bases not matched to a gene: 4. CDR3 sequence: CASSHRLASEQYF. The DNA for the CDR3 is TGCGCCAGCAGCCACAGACTAGCGAGCGAGCAGTACTTC.

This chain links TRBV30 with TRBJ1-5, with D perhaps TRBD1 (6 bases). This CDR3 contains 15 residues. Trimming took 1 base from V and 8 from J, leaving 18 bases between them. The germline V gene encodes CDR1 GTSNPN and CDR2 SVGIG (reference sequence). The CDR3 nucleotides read TGTGCCTGGAGTGCCTCGGACAGCGCAAAAGAGCCCCAGCATTTT. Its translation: CAWSASDSAKEPQHF.

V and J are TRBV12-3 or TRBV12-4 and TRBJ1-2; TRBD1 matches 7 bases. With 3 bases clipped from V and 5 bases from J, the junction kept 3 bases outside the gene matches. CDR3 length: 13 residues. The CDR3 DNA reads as TGTGCCAGCAGTTTTATCAGGGGGTATGGCTACACCTTC. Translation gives CASSFIRGYGYTF.

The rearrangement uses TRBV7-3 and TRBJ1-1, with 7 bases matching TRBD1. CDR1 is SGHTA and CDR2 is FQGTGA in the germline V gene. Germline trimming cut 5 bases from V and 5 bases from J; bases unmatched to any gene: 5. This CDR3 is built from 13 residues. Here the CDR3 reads CASSNSGGTEAFF. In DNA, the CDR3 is TGTGCCAGCAGCAATTCAGGGGGAACTGAAGCTTTCTTT.

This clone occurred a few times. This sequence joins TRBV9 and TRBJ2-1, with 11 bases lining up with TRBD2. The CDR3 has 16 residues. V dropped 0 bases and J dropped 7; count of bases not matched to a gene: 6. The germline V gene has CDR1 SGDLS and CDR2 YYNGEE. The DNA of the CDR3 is TGTGCCAGCAGCGTAGAGCCCGGGACTAGCGGTAATGAGCAGTTCTTC. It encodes CASSVEPGTSGNEQFF. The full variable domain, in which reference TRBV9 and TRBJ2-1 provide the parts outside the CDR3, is DSGVTQTPKHLITATGQRVTLRCSPRSGDLSVYWYQQSLDQGLQFLIQYYNGEERAKGNILERFSAQQFPDLHSELNLSSLELGDSALYFCASSVEPGTSGNEQFFGPGTRLTVL.

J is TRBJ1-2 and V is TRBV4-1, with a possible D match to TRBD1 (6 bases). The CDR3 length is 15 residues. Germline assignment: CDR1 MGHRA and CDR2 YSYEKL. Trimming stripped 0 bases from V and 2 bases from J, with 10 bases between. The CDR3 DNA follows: TGCGCCAGCAGCCAAGAACCAGGGGCGAACTATGGCTACACCTTC. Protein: CASSQEPGANYGYTF.

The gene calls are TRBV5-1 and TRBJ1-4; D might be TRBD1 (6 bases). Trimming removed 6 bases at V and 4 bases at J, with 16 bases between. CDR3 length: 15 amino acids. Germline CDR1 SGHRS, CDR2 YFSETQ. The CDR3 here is CASTPAGASNEKLFF. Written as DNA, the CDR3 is TGCGCCAGCACCCCTGCGGGGGCCAGTAATGAAAAACTGTTTTTT.

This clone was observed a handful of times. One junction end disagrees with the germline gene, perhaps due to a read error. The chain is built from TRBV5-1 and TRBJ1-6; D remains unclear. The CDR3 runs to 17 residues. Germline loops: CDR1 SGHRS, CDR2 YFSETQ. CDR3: CASSLDAKSSYNSPLHF. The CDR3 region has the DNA TGCGCCAGCAGTTTGGACGCTAAGAGCTCCTATAATTCACCCCTCCACTTT. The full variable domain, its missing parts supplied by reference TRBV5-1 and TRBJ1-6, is KAGVTQTPRYLIKTRGQQVTLSCSPISGHRSVSWYQQTPGQGLQFLFEYFSETQRNKGNFPGRFSGRQFSNSRSEMNVSTLELGDSALYLCASSLDAKSSYNSPLHFGNGTRLTVT.

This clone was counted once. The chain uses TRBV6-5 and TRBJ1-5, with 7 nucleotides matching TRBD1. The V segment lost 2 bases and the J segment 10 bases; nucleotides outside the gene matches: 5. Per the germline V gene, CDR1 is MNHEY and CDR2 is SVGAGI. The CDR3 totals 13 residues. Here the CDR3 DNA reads TGTGCCAGCAGTTACGACAGGGATATTCCCCAGCATTTT. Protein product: CASSYDRDIPQHF.

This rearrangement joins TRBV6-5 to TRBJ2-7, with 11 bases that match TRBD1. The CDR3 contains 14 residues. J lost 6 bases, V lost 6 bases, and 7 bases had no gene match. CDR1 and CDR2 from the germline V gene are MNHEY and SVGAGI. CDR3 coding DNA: TGTGCCAGCAGCGCTACCGGGACAGGGGGCGAGCAGTACTTC. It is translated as CASSATGTGGEQYF.

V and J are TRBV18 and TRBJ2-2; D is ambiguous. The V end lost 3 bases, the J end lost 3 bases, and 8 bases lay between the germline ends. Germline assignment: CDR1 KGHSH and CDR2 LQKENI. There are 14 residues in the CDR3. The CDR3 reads CASSPIEHTGELFF. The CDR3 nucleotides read TGTGCCAGCTCACCGATCGAGCACACCGGGGAGCTGTTTTTT.

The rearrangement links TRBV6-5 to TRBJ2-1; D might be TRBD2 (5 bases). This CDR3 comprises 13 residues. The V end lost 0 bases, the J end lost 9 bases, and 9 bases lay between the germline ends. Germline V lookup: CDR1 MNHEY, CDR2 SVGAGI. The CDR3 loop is CASSYSRRGEQFF. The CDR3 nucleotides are TGTGCCAGCAGTTACTCTAGACGGGGTGAGCAGTTCTTC.

The chain's CDR3 is CASSSVRGTEAFF. The CDR3 bases are TGTGCCAGCAGTTCTGTCCGGGGAACTGAAGCTTTCTTT. The J gene is TRBJ1-1, the V gene TRBV2; D unresolved. This CDR3 region has 13 residues. The ends were cut back, 5 bases at V and 5 bases at J, with 12 bases in the middle. Per germline, CDR1 SNHLY and CDR2 FYNNEI.

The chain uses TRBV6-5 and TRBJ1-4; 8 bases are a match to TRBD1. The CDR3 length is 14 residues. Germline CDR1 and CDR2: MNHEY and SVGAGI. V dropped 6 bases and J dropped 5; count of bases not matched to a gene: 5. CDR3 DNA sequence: TGTGCCAGCAGGCGACAGGGGTCGAATGAAAAACTGTTTTTT. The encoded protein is CASRRQGSNEKLFF.

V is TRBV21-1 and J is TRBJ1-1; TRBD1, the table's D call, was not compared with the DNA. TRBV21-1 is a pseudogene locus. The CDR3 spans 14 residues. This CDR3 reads CASSKQGANTEAFF. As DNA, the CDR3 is TGTGCCAGCAGCAAACAGGGGGCGAACACTGAAGCTTTCTTT.

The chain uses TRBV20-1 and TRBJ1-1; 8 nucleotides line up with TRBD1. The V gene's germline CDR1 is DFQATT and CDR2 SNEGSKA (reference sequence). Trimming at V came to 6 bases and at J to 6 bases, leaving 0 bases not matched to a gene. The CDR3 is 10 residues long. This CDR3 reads CSAGQAEAFF. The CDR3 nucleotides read TGCAGTGCGGGACAGGCTGAAGCTTTCTTT.